This record covers a single T cell receptor (beta chain). The sample has other DNA sequences that encode this CDR3 too. This specimen belongs to a study of blood T cell repertoires in COVID-19. Enrollees, about 18 to 95 years old, lived in fewer than 25 US areas. Self-reported history from a screening survey and questionnaire set each donor's cohort. Using immunoSEQ multiplex PCR, the repertoire was profiled, and TCRdb retains in-frame clones only, with some absent. The repertoire holds roughly 330,000 clones, with approximately 87% as singletons. The source is a woman aged 25 to 39 who had recovered from COVID-19. The sample comprised PBMCs or T cells enriched from blood (not recorded which).

CDR3 in DNA: TGTGCCAGCAGCTTGAGCGGGGGGGGCACAGATACGCAGTATTTT. It is translated as CASSLSGGGTDTQYF. The V and J genes are TRBV5-4 and TRBJ2-3, with 10 bases fitting TRBD2. Losses at the gene ends were 1 base for V and 1 base for J; bases not matched to a gene: 0. This CDR3 has 15 residues. Germline V CDR1 and CDR2: SGHNT, YYREEE (reference sequence).